This T cell receptor beta chain was obtained from a study of shared clonotypes between healthy human individuals. Sequencing used immunoSEQ multiplex PCR; TCRdb keeps in-frame clones, though not all of them. The sample yields some 2.4 million clones, more than 85% seen once. Germline V gives CDR1 SGHRS, CDR2 YFSETQ. CDR3 length: 16 amino acids. Trimming pared 0 bases from V and 2 bases from J, leaving 12 bases between. The sequence came from a man aged 18 to 29 in good health. Some clones in this sample may be carry-over from other donors' samples. Specimen: naive CD4+ T cells from PBMCs. Subset described: CD45RA+ positively selected. The chain couples TRBV5-1 to TRBJ1-5; tentative D call: TRBD1 (5 bases). CDR3 coding DNA: TGCGCCAGCAGCTTGGCCGAGGGGCCGGGCAATCAGCCCCAGCATTTT. It translates to CASSLAEGPGNQPQHF.